Below, one T cell receptor (beta chain) is given with its context. Its antigen is not yet known. Base-call qualities are not available, and no considerably larger clone is one nucleotide away. TCRbeta CDR3 regions were amplified from genomic DNA by means of the immunoSEQ Assay, a bias-controlled multiplex PCR. From the authors' description of their analysis: The number of nucleated cells in each sample was estimated by amplification of reference gene primers within the assay. To quantify the absolute abundance of each unique TCRbeta CDR3 rearrangement, sequence reads were collapsed and filtered. Productive Simpson clonality was computed per sample as the square root of Simpson's diversity index over productive rearrangements. The clones in this table, taken by TCRdb from immuneACCESS, are in-frame only. Not every clone is retained; where verified, under half of the shortfall comes from an unresolved V gene, and the cause of the rest is unknown. Clonal size and the V and J genes are those of that table, whereas D and trimming came from the DNA. The sample has roughly 150,000 clones on record, 80% to 85% of them singletons. Of the sample, less than 5% is held by the ten largest clones.

The entry originates in a study of blood T cell repertoires in COVID-19 (dated by TCRdb to the early 2020s). Describing the broader study: The collaborator samples originated in the United States, Italy and Spain and spanned the acute and convalescent phases of COVID-19. The material from the prospective study consisted of cDNA or gDNA derived from T cells, B-cell-depleted T cells, or PBMCs. Subjects who had been exposed to COVID-19, were actively infected with it, or had recovered from it provided the deeply sampled blood TCRbeta repertoires that made up the dataset. The repertoires were released in a freely available public database meant as a resource for research on the immune response to SARS-CoV-2. Samples came from the ongoing ImmuneRACE study (first 160 participants) plus 1,254 subjects from 6 global collaborators. The sample metadata nearly always contained a de-identified subject ID, COVID-19 status, age in years and sex. Where available, HLA class I and class II types were taken from metadata supplied by the sample provider and were not determined by assay-based typing.

Collaborating institutions collected whole blood in K2EDTA tubes following their own protocols. For TCRbeta analysis, collaborators shipped samples as frozen whole blood, isolated PBMCs, or DNA extracted from either of those sample types. Between the V and J ends, shortened by 0 bases and 7 bases respectively, the junction contains 19 bases. The CDR3 covers 17 residues, taking in both the cysteine and the phenylalanine. This entry keeps only the CDR3 DNA: 51 bases, framed from base 1. CDR1 and CDR2, per the germline V gene, are SGHVS and FQNEAQ. Paper-wide results and their limitations: The amount of clinical and demographic metadata varied by source and participant and was provided uncurated.

The origin of this receptor is a woman of 80 years or more with acute or convalescent COVID-19. The chain was built from TRBV7-8 and TRBJ2-4; matching of 7 bases hints at TRBD2 as the D gene. Sequencing input: peripheral blood. In nucleotide form, the sequence is TGTGCCAGCAGCTTAGCCGGCGTGGGGGGGCAGAGGAACATTCAGTACTTC. Its protein reads: CASSLAGVGGQRNIQYF.